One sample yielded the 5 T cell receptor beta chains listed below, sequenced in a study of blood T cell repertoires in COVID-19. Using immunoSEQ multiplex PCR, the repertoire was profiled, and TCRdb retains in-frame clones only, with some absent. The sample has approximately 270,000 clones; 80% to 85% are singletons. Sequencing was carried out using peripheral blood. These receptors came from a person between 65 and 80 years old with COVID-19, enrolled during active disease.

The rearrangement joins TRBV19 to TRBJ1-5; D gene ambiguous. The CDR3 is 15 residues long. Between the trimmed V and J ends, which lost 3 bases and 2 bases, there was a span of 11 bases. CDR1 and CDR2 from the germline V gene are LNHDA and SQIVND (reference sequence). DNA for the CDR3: TGTGCCAGTAGTATGGGAGTCTCCGGCAATCAGCCCCAGCATTTT. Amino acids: CASSMGVSGNQPQHF.

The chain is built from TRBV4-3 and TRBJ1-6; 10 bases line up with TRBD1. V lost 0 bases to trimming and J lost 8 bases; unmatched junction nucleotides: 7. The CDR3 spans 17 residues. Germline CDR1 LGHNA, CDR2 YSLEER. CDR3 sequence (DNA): TGCGCCAGCAGCCAAGATTCGGGACAGGGGTATGATTCACCCCTCCACTTT. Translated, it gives CASSQDSGQGYDSPLHF.

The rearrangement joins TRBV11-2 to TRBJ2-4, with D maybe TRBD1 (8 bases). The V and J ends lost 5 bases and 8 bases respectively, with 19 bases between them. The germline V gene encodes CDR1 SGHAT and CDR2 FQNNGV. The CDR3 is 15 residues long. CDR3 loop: CASSTSDRAGDIQYF. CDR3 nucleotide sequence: TGTGCCAGCAGCACCTCGGACAGGGCGGGAGACATTCAGTACTTC. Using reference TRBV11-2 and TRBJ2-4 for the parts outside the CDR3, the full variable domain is EAGVAQSPRYKIIEKRQSVAFWCNPISGHATLYWYQQILGQGPKLLIQFQNNGVVDDSQLPKDRFSAERLKGVDSTLKIQPAKLEDSAVYLCASSTSDRAGDIQYFGAGTRLSVL.

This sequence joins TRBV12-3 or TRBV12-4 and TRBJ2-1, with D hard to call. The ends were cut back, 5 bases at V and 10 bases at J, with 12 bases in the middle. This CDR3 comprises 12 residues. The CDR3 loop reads CASSPTLAEQFF. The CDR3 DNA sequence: TGTGCCAGCAGTCCTACCTTAGCCGAGCAGTTCTTC.

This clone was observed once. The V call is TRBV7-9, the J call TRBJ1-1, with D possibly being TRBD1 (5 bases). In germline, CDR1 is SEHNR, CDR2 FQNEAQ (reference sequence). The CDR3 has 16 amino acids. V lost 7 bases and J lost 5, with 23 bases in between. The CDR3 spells CASNSRVGKGRTEAFF. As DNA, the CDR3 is TGTGCCAGCAATAGTAGGGTAGGGAAGGGGCGAACTGAAGCTTTCTTT.